This TCR beta chain appears in the sequencing data of a study of blood T cell repertoires in COVID-19. The CDR3 sequence is 14 residues long. Germline CDR1 is GTSNPN and CDR2 is SVGIG (reference sequence). V was trimmed by 1 base and J by 4 bases, leaving 13 bases between them. TCRdb keeps only in-frame clones here, not all; method: immunoSEQ multiplex PCR. The sample has around 450,000 clones; 87% are singletons. Sequenced sample: PBMCs or T cells enriched from blood (not recorded which). The TCR comes from a woman under 30 who had recovered from COVID-19. The chain is built from TRBV30 and TRBJ1-1; D gene uncertain. CDR3 bases: TGTGCCTGGAGTGGAGGCCGTTTGGGCACTGAAGCTTTCTTT. Protein: CAWSGGRLGTEAFF.